These 31 T cell receptor beta chains share one sample of origin, sequenced in a study of regulatory T cells in long-lasting Graves disease. With iRepertoire HTBI primers and Arm-PCR of CDR3 regions, TCR beta libraries were built. In TCRdb, the multiplex PCR reads were re-called with MiXCR into one record per CDR3 protein. The sample includes some 440,000 distinct CDR3 sequences, around 21% of them seen just once. Time point given: persistent/refractory GD, antithyroid drugs over 5 years with positive TRAb. Researchers made the TCR library from RNA that was extracted from PBMCs. This sample comprised peripheral blood mononuclear cells (PBMCs), obtained when the disease was refractory, from a patient treated with antithyroid drugs. The origin of the receptors is a female donor with Graves disease.

There are a few counts of this clonotype. The J gene is TRBJ2-7, the V gene TRBV29-1, with D possibly matching TRBD2 (5 bases). The CDR3 has 13 residues. V dropped 4 bases and J dropped 7 bases, with 17 bases sitting between them. Per germline, CDR1 SQVTM and CDR2 ANQGSEA. This CDR3 reads CSVVTGIRREQYF. In nucleotides, the CDR3 is TGCAGCGTTGTGACGGGGATACGGCGAGAGCAGTACTTC.

The genes are TRBV7-9 and TRBJ2-7; D remains ambiguous. The V gene's germline CDR1 is SEHNR and CDR2 FQNEAQ (reference sequence). The CDR3 is made up of 16 amino acids. Trimming pared 1 base from V and 2 bases from J, leaving 15 bases between. CDR3 coding DNA: TGTGCCAGCAGCTTAGATCTTTCAGATCCCCCCTACGAGCAGTACTTC. As protein: CASSLDLSDPPYEQYF.

A few counts support this clonotype. The chain combines TRBV19 with TRBJ1-5; TRBD1 might be the D (5 bases). V was trimmed by 3 bases and J by 8 bases, leaving 20 bases between them. CDR1 is LNHDA, CDR2 SQIVND, per germline (reference sequence). This CDR3 has 16 amino acids. This CDR3 is CASSITLGRVGEPQHF. DNA for the CDR3: TGTGCCAGTAGTATTACGCTGGGCAGGGTCGGGGAGCCCCAGCATTTT.

The chain uses TRBV4-1 and TRBJ1-3; tentative D call: TRBD1 (5 bases). Germline loops: CDR1 MGHRA, CDR2 YSYEKL. The length of the CDR3 is 17 residues. Trimming took off 4 bases at V and 2 bases at J, with 18 bases between the two ends. The CDR3 nucleotides read TGCGCCAGCAGCCCCCAGTGGGGCACCTCAGCTGGAAACACCATATATTTT. This codes for CASSPQWGTSAGNTIYF.

This clonotype was observed at least ten times. The V and J genes are TRBV6-2 or TRBV6-3 and TRBJ2-5; D possibly corresponds to TRBD1 (6 bases). Germline values: CDR1 MNHEY, CDR2 SVGEGT. The V end was cut by 7 bases, the J end by 3 bases, with 27 bases between. The CDR3 is 18 residues long. The CDR3 sequence is CASTKTSAGTRLKETQYF. The CDR3 DNA sequence: TGTGCCAGCACCAAAACATCCGCCGGGACACGGCTTAAAGAGACCCAGTACTTC.

In its sample, this clonotype was seen many times. The J gene is TRBJ2-5, the V gene TRBV11-2; D is ambiguous. V was pared by 1 base and J by 1 base, with 10 bases between. Germline V CDR1 and CDR2: SGHAT, FQNNGV. The CDR3 length is 15 residues. The CDR3 spells CASSLVYPPQETQYF. The CDR3 region has the DNA TGTGCCAGCAGCTTAGTTTACCCCCCCCAAGAGACCCAGTACTTC. Using reference TRBV11-2 and TRBJ2-5 for the parts outside the CDR3, the full variable domain is EAGVAQSPRYKIIEKRQSVAFWCNPISGHATLYWYQQILGQGPKLLIQFQNNGVVDDSQLPKDRFSAERLKGVDSTLKIQPAKLEDSAVYLCASSLVYPPQETQYFGPGTRLLVL.

This clonotype was counted ten times or more. The chain joins TRBV30 to TRBJ1-2; 7 bases agree with TRBD1. Per germline, CDR1 GTSNPN and CDR2 SVGIG (reference sequence). The CDR3 contains 14 residues. V was pared by 0 bases and J by 7 bases, with 8 bases of the junction left unmatched. The CDR3 DNA reads as TGTGCCTGGAGTGTCGCTCAGGGGGAGAGTGGCTACACCTTC. It is translated as CAWSVAQGESGYTF.

This clonotype was counted ten times or more. The V call is TRBV7-3, the J call TRBJ2-2; D remains unclear. This CDR3 has 17 residues. CDR1 SGHTA and CDR2 FQGTGA come from the germline V gene. Trimming stripped 0 bases from V and 6 bases from J, with 17 bases between. The CDR3 loop is CASSLTPLISFSGELFF. The CDR3 DNA is TGTGCCAGCAGCTTAACGCCGCTAATTAGTTTCTCCGGGGAGCTGTTTTTT.

As to this clonotype: A clone one base away is much larger, so this may be a read error. The V and J genes are TRBV19 and TRBJ1-5; D is uncertain. Per the germline V gene, CDR1 is LNHDA and CDR2 is SQIVND (reference sequence). The CDR3 is 15 residues long. The CDR3 sequence: CAGSIVDLSNQPQHF. CDR3 nucleotides: TGTGCCGGTAGTATAGTCGACCTTAGCAATCAGCCCCAGCATTTT.

The V call is TRBV4-1, the J call TRBJ2-7; 9 bases line up with TRBD2. The CDR3 totals 16 residues. In germline, CDR1 is MGHRA, CDR2 YSYEKL. V lost 3 bases and J lost 4; bases outside the gene matches: 10. The CDR3 sequence is CASSQERVAGVYEQYF. In DNA form, the CDR3 reads TGCGCCAGCAGCCAGGAAAGGGTAGCGGGAGTATACGAGCAGTACTTC.

This clonotype was counted a few times. This sequence joins TRBV20-1 and TRBJ2-1, with 9 bases lining up with TRBD1. Germline V gene sequence: CDR1 DFQATT, CDR2 SNEGSKA (reference sequence). Trimming at V came to 8 bases and at J to 8 bases, leaving 13 bases not matched to a gene. The CDR3 is made up of 14 amino acids. The CDR3, as DNA: TGCAGTTCAGAGACCCGGGACAGGGTAGATGAGCAGTTCTTC. Amino acids: CSSETRDRVDEQFF.

This clonotype has at least ten counts. CDR3 DNA sequence: TGTGCCAGCAGCTCGCCTTGGGACTACCAAGAGACCCAGTACTTC. Protein: CASSSPWDYQETQYF. This rearrangement joins TRBV11-2 to TRBJ2-5; TRBD2 is a possible D gene (6 bases). Trimming stripped 4 bases from V and 0 bases from J, with 12 bases between. Germline lookup yields CDR1 SGHAT and CDR2 FQNNGV. This CDR3 spans 15 amino acids.

This clonotype has more than one count but fewer than ten. V gene TRBV4-1 combines with J gene TRBJ2-4, with D tentatively TRBD1 (5 bases). The V gene lost 0 bases and the J gene lost 8 bases, with 8 bases spanning the gap. This CDR3 comprises 13 residues. Germline V CDR1 and CDR2: MGHRA, YSYEKL. CDR3 in amino acids: CASSQDLGDIQYF. In DNA form, the CDR3 reads TGCGCCAGCAGCCAAGATCTAGGGGACATTCAGTACTTC.

This clonotype has a handful of counts. This chain joins TRBV24-1 and TRBJ2-1, with TRBD1 as a possible D gene (5 bases). The ends were cut back, 3 bases at V and 4 bases at J, with 9 bases in the middle. This CDR3 spans 14 amino acids. Germline values: CDR1 KGHDR, CDR2 SFDVKD. CDR3 in amino acids: CATSDPGQYNEQFF. The CDR3 DNA reads as TGTGCCACCAGTGATCCTGGACAATACAATGAGCAGTTCTTC.

This clonotype was observed a handful of times. This chain joins TRBV10-2 and TRBJ2-2; tentatively, D is TRBD1 (5 bases). The germline gives CDR1 WSHSY, CDR2 SAAADI. Trimming took 9 bases from V and 3 from J, leaving 8 bases between them. There are 12 residues in the CDR3. For the CDR3, the DNA is TGCGCCAGTAAAGGGGACACCGGGGAGCTGTTTTTT. Its protein product is CASKGDTGELFF.

This clonotype has more than one count but fewer than ten. V is TRBV10-3 and J is TRBJ2-5; D ambiguous. Deletions cut 3 bases from V and 5 bases from J, with 4 bases between. CDR1 is ENHRY and CDR2 is SYGVKD in the germline V gene. The CDR3 is 11 residues long. This chain's CDR3 is CAISDGETQYF. CDR3 nucleotide sequence: TGTGCCATCAGTGACGGGGAGACCCAGTACTTC.

This clonotype was recorded at least ten times. The rearrangement links TRBV28 to TRBJ1-2, with TRBD1 matching 7 bases. There are 14 residues in the CDR3. The germline CDR1 and CDR2 sequences are MDHEN and SYDVKM. The J segment lost 5 bases and the V segment lost 4 bases, leaving 7 bases of the junction unmatched. In DNA, the CDR3 is TGTGCCAGCAGTTCTCAGGGGGGATGGTATGGCTACACCTTC. Translated: CASSSQGGWYGYTF.

In the case of this clonotype: Sequence at one end of the junction differs from germline and may be a read error. The V and J genes are TRBV30 and TRBJ2-7; D ambiguous. CDR1 is GTSNPN and CDR2 is SVGIG in the germline V gene (reference sequence). This CDR3 spans 13 amino acids. The CDR3 DNA follows: TGTGCCTGGAATCCAGACGGCTCCTACGGGCAGTACTTC. This gives the protein CAWNPDGSYGQYF. Together with reference TRBV30 and TRBJ2-7, the CDR3 gives the full variable domain: SQTIHQWPATLVQPVGSPLSLECTVEGTSNPNLYWYRQAAGRGLQLLFYSVGIGQISSEVPQNLSASRPQDRQFILSSKKLLLSDSGFYLCAWNPDGSYGQYFGPGTRLTVT.

This clonotype was seen at least ten times. The chain carries TRBV2 and TRBJ2-5; D might be TRBD2 (5 bases). The CDR3 covers 14 residues. V lost 1 base and J lost 5, with 11 bases in between. Germline V CDR1 and CDR2: SNHLY, FYNNEI. DNA of the CDR3: TGTGCCAGCAGTGAAGAGGTGGGCGGGGAGACCCAGTACTTC. Its protein is CASSEEVGGETQYF.

In DNA form, the CDR3 reads TGTGCCAGCAGTGATGGAGGACTAGCGGAGCCGAGCTCCTACAATGAGCAGTTCTTC. Translation: CASSDGGLAEPSSYNEQFF. The chain uses TRBV2 and TRBJ2-1; 10 bases are a match to TRBD2. CDR3 size: 19 residues. Germline CDR1 reads SNHLY; CDR2 reads FYNNEI. After removal of 3 bases from V and 0 bases from J, the junction contained 11 bases not matched to a gene.

This clonotype appeared many times. At one end the junction does not follow the germline gene, possibly because of a read error. V usage is TRBV14 and J usage is TRBJ1-1; D not certain. The CDR3 covers 13 residues. The germline V gene encodes CDR1 SGHDN and CDR2 FVKESK. The CDR3 nucleotides are TGCGCCAGCAGCCAAGATTGGGACACTGAAGCTTTCTTT. Protein product: CASSQDWDTEAFF.

In the case of this clonotype: This may arise from a read error, as a much more abundant clone is one base away. The chain couples TRBV6-5 to TRBJ2-7, with a weak D call TRBD1 (5 bases). CDR1 and CDR2 (germline): MNHEY, SVGAGI. The CDR3 contains 15 residues. CDR3 protein: CASSWGSSDSYEQCF. The CDR3 nucleotides are TGTGCCAGCAGTTGGGGCAGCTCCGACTCCTACGAGCAGTGCTTC.

This clonotype has ten or more counts. V usage is TRBV11-2 and J usage is TRBJ2-7; 14 bases are shared with TRBD2. CDR1 SGHAT and CDR2 FQNNGV come from the germline V gene. The CDR3 has 20 amino acids. V gave up 3 bases and J gave up 1 base; unmatched junction bases: 14. CDR3 protein: CASSFLRTSGRSYRSYEQYF. DNA for the CDR3: TGTGCCAGCAGCTTCCTCCGGACTAGCGGGAGGAGTTACAGGTCCTACGAGCAGTACTTC.

This clonotype occurred many times. The chain uses TRBV27 and TRBJ1-2; TRBD1 matches 9 bases. Per germline, CDR1 MNHEY and CDR2 SMNVEV (reference sequence). The CDR3 loop spans 14 amino acids. With 6 bases clipped from V and 7 bases from J, the junction kept 9 bases outside the gene matches. CDR3 sequence: CASSRTGQGSGYTF. The DNA for the CDR3 is TGTGCCAGCAGCCGTACAGGACAGGGGTCTGGCTACACCTTC.

This clonotype was counted ten times or more. The chain uses TRBV12-3 or TRBV12-4 and TRBJ2-7; 7 nucleotides agree with TRBD1. The CDR3 has 16 amino acids. Unmatched junction bases numbered 19, after V lost 5 bases and J lost 9 bases. The CDR3 DNA sequence: TGTGCCAGCAGTAACAAGCTCTCCGGGACAGACTTTGCGCAGTACTTC. It translates to CASSNKLSGTDFAQYF.

Many counts were recorded for this clonotype. The chain combines TRBV6-1 with TRBJ1-1, with 10 positions matching TRBD1. The CDR3 spans 16 residues. The trim removed 7 bases at V and 5 bases at J, leaving 13 bases unmatched. Germline CDR1 MNHNS, CDR2 SASEGT. The CDR3 DNA reads TGTGCCAGCACCTCTGTCCGGGACAGGGGATCGACTGAAGCTTTCTTT. Translating gives CASTSVRDRGSTEAFF.

This clonotype showed up just a few times. The chain employs TRBV6-2 or TRBV6-3 and TRBJ1-6; no reliable D call. The CDR3 consists of 13 residues. The germline V gene encodes CDR1 MNHEY and CDR2 SVGEGT. Trimming took off 6 bases at V and 9 bases at J, with 12 bases between the two ends. The CDR3 coding sequence is TGTGCCAGCAGCTACCGGGGATCTTCACCCCTCCACTTT. Translating it yields CASSYRGSSPLHF.

The chain carries TRBV2 and TRBJ2-7; D is unresolved. CDR3 length equals 12 residues. V lost 8 bases and J 4 bases, leaving 12 bases between the germline ends. Germline V gene data show CDR1 as SNHLY and CDR2 as FYNNEI. The CDR3 DNA reads as TGTGCCAGCGTGAGTTGGGGATACGAGCAGTACTTC. Translated, it gives CASVSWGYEQYF. Full variable domain (missing parts from reference TRBV2 and TRBJ2-7): EPEVTQTPSHQVTQMGQEVILRCVPISNHLYFYWYRQILGQKVEFLVSFYNNEISEKSEIFDDQFSVERPDGSNFTLKIRSTKLEDSAMYFCASVSWGYEQYFGPGTRLTVT.

This clonotype was observed many times. This sequence joins TRBV28 and TRBJ2-7, with D perhaps matching TRBD2 (7 bases). V was shortened by 4 bases and J by 0 bases, with 25 bases between the two germline ends. Germline CDR1 MDHEN, CDR2 SYDVKM. This CDR3 is built from 19 residues. Here the CDR3 reads CASSSATSPRGGASYEQYF. CDR3 DNA sequence: TGTGCCAGCAGTTCAGCGACTAGTCCTAGGGGGGGGGCCTCCTACGAGCAGTACTTC. Variable domain in full (rest from reference TRBV28 and TRBJ2-7): DVKVTQSSRYLVKRTGEKVFLECVQDMDHENMFWYRQDPGLGLRLIYFSYDVKMKEKGDIPEGYSVSREKKERFSLILESASTNQTSMYLCASSSATSPRGGASYEQYFGPGTRLTVT.

This clonotype came up many times. The chain uses TRBV2 and TRBJ2-7; 10 bases align to TRBD2. Germline lookup yields CDR1 SNHLY and CDR2 FYNNEI. V shed 2 bases, J shed 4 bases, and the junction held 5 bases outside the gene matches. The CDR3 covers 15 residues. CDR3 in amino acids: CASSELAGVVYEQYF. CDR3 nucleotide sequence: TGTGCCAGCAGTGAACTAGCGGGAGTAGTTTACGAGCAGTACTTC.

This clonotype came up a few times. CDR3 DNA sequence: TGTGCCAGCAGCTCAGGGGGCGCGGGAGAGACCCAGTACTTC. It specifies CASSSGGAGETQYF. The J gene is TRBJ2-5, the V gene TRBV13; 8 nucleotides match TRBD1. This CDR3 is built from 14 residues. Germline CDR1 is PRHDT and CDR2 is FYEKMQ (reference sequence). The junction had 5 bases not matched to a gene; V was cut back by 4 bases and J by 4 bases.